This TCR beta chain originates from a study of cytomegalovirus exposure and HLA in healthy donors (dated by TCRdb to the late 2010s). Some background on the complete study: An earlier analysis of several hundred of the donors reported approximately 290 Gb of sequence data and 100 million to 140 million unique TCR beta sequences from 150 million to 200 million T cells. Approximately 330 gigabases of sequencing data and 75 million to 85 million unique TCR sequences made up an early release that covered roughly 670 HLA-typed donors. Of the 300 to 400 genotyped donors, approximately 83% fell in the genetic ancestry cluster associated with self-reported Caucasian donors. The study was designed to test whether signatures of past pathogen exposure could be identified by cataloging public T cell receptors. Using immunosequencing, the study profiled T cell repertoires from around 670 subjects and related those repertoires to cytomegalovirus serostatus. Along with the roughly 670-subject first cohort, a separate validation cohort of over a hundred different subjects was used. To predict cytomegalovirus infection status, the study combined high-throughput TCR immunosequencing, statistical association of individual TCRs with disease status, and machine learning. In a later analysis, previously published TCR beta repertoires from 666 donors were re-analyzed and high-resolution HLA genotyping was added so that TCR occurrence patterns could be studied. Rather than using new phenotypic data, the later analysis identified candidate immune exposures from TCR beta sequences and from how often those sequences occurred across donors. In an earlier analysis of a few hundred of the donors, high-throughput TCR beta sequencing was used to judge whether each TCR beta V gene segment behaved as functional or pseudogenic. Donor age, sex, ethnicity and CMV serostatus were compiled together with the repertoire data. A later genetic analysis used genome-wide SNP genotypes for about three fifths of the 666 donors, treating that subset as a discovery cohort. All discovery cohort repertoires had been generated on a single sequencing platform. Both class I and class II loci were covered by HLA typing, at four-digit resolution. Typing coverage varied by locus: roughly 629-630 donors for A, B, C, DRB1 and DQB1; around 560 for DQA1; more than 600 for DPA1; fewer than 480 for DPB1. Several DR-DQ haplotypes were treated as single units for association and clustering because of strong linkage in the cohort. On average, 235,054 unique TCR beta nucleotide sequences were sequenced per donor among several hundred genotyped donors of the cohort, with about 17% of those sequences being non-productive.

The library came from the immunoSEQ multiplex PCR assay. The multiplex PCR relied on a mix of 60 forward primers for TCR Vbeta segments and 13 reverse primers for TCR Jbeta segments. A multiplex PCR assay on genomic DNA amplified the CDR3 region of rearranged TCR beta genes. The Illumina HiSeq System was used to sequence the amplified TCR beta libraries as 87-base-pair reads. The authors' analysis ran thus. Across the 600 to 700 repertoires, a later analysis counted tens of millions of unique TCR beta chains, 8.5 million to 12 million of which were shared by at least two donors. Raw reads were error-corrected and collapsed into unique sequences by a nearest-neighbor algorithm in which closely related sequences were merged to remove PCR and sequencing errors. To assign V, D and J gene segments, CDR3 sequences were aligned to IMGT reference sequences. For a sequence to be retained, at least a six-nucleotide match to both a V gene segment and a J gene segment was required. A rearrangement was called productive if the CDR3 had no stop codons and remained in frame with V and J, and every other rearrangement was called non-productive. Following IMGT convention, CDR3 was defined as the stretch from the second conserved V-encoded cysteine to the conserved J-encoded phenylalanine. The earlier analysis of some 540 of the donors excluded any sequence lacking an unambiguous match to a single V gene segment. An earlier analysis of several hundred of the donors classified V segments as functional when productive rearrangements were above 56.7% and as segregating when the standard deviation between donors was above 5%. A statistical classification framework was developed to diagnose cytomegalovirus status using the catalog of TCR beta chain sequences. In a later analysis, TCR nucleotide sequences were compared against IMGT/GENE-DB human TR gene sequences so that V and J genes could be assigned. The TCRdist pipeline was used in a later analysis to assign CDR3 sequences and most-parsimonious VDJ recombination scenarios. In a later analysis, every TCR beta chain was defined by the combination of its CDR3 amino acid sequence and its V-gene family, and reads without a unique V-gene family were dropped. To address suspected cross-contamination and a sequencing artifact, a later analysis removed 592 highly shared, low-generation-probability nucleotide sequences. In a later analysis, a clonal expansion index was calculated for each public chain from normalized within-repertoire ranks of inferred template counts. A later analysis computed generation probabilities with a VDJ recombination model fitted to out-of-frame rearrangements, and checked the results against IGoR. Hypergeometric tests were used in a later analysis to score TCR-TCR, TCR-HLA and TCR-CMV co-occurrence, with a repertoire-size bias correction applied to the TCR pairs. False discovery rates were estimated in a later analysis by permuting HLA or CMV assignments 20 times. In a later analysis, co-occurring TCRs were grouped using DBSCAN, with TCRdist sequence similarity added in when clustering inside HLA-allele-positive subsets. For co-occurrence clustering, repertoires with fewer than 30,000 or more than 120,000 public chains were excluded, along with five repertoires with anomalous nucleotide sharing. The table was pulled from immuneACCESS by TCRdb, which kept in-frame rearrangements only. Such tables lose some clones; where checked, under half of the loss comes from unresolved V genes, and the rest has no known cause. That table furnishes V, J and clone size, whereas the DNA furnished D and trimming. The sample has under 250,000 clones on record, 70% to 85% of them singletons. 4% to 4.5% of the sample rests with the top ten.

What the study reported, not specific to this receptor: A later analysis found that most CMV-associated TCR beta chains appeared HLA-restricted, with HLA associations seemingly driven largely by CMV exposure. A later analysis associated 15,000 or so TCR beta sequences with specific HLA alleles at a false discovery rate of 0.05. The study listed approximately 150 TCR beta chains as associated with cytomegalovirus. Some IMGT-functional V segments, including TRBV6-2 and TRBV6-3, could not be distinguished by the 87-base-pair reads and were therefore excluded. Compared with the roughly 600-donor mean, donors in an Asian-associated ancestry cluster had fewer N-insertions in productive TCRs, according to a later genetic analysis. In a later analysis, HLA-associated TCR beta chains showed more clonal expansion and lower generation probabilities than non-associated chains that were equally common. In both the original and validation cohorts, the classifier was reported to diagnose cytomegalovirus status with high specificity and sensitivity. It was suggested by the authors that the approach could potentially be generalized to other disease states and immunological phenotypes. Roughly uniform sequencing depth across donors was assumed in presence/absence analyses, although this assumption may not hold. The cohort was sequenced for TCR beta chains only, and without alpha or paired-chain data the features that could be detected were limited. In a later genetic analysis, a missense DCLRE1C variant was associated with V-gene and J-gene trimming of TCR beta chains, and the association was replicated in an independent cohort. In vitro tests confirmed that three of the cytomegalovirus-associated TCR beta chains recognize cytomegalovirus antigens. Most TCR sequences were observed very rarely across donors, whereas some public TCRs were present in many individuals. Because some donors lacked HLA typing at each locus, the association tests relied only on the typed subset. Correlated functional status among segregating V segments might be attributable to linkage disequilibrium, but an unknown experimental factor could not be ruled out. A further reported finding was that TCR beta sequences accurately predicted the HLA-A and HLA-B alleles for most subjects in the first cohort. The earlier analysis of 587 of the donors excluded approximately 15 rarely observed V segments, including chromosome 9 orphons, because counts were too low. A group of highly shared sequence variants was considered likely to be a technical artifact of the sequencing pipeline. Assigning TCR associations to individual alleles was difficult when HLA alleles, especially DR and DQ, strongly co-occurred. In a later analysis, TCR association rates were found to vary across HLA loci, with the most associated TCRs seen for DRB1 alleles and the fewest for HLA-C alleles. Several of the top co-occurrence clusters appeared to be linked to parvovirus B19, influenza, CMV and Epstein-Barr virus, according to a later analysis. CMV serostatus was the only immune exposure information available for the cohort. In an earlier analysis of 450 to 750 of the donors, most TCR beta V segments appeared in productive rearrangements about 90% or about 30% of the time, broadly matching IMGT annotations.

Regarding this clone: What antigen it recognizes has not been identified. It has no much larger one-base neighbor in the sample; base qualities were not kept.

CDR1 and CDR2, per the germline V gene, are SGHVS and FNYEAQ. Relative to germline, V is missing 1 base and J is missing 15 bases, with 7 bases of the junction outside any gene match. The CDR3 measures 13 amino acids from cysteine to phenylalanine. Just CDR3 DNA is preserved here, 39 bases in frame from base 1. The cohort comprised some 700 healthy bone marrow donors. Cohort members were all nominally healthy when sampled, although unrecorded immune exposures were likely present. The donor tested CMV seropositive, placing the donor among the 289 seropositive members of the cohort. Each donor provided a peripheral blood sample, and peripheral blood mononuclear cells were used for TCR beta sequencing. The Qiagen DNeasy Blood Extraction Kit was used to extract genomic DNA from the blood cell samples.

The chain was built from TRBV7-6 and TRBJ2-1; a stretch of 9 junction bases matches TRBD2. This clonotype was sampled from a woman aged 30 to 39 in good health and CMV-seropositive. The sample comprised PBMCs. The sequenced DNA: TGTGCCAGCAGCTTAGTCACTAGCGGGCTATTGTTCTTC. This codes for CASSLVTSGLLFF.